The rows below give T cell receptor beta chains drawn from one sample of a study of cytomegalovirus exposure and HLA in healthy donors. Method: immunoSEQ multiplex PCR; TCRdb's copy keeps in-frame clones and lacks some. The data show 150,000 to 200,000 clones, 70% to 80% seen once. The material sequenced was PBMCs. The receptor set was obtained from a male donor in good health and CMV-seronegative. The CDR3 runs from the conserved cysteine through the conserved F or W. D genes are given only for firm matches. Size is omitted from some rows. Given values are once, few, many or a class for expanded clones.

v_gene,abundance,d_gene,j_gene,CDR3nt,CDR3aa
TRBV6-1,.,TRBD2,TRBJ2-1,TGTGCCAGCAGAAACGGGAGGTCCCCCTACAATGAGCAGTTCTTC,CASRNGRSPYNEQFF
TRBV9,.,.,TRBJ2-7,TGTGCCAGCAGCGTAGATCGATTAGCGGTCCCCTACGAGCAGTACTTC,CASSVDRLAVPYEQYF
TRBV6-6,.,.,TRBJ1-1,TGTGCCAGCAGTTACTCCGGTGAAGCTTTCTTT,CASSYSGEAFF
TRBV9,.,.,TRBJ1-6,TGTGCCAGCAGCGCTTGGAGGACAGCATATAATTCACCCCTCCACTTT,CASSAWRTAYNSPLHF
TRBV7-9,.,.,TRBJ1-5,TGTGCCAGCAGCTCCACCTCGGGTCAGCCCCAGCATTTT,CASSSTSGQPQHF
TRBV9,once,.,TRBJ2-2,TGTGCCAGCAGCGTAGGGTTTTCTAGACCAAACACCGGGGAGCTGTTTTTT,CASSVGFSRPNTGELFF
TRBV28,.,.,TRBJ2-5,TGTGCCAGCAGTCCACGCGGGGAGACCCAGTACTTC,CASSPRGETQYF
TRBV30,few,TRBD2,TRBJ2-3,TGTGCCTGGAGTGGGGCGGGGGGGCCTCCAGATACGCAGTATTTT,CAWSGAGGPPDTQYF
TRBV6-5,.,.,TRBJ1-2,TGTGCCAGCAGTTCCTACCCGGGAGGGAAAGACTATGGCTACACCTTC,CASSSYPGGKDYGYTF
TRBV4-3,.,TRBD2,TRBJ2-1,TGCGCCAGCAGCCAGGGTAGCGGGATGGACAATGAGCAGTTCTTC,CASSQGSGMDNEQFF
TRBV2,.,TRBD2,TRBJ2-7,TGTGCCAGCACCTCCGGGACTAGCCTCCACGAGCAGTACTTC,CASTSGTSLHEQYF
TRBV28,few,.,TRBJ1-1,TGTGCCAGCAGTTTGACCGGGTACACTGAAGCTTTCTTT,CASSLTGYTEAFF
TRBV28,.,.,TRBJ2-7,TGTGCCAGCATCGGGACCGGGACTTTTTCCTACGAGCAGTACTTC,CASIGTGTFSYEQYF
TRBV6-5,.,.,TRBJ1-5,TGTGCCAGCAGTTTGACAGACAATCAGCCCCAGCATTTT,CASSLTDNQPQHF
TRBV6-5,.,TRBD1,TRBJ1-1,TGTGCCAGCGGACAGGGGGCGAACACTGAAGCTTTCTTT,CASGQGANTEAFF
TRBV30,.,.,TRBJ1-2,TGTGCCTGGAGTGCAACACCGGAGGCAGCGCCGGATTCTAACTATGGCTACACCTTC,CAWSATPEAAPDSNYGYTF
TRBV30,.,.,TRBJ1-1,TGTGCCTGGAGTAACCTTCGGGGTCTGAGGGAAGCTTTCTTT,CAWSNLRGLREAFF
TRBV4-2,once,.,TRBJ2-3,TGTGCCAGCAGCCAAGAACCAGGGATCGTAACAGATACGCAGTATTTT,CASSQEPGIVTDTQYF
TRBV5-1,.,.,TRBJ1-1,TGCGCCAGCAGCACAGGGATGAACACTGAAGCTTTCTTT,CASSTGMNTEAFF
TRBV28,.,TRBD2,TRBJ2-2,TGTGCCAGCAGTGCGCCGGGACTAGTGCGTGCCGGGGAGCTGTTTTTT,CASSAPGLVRAGELFF
TRBV29-1,.,.,TRBJ2-5,TGCAGCGTGGCCCAAGAGACCCAGTACTTC,CSVAQETQYF
TRBV5-1,once,.,TRBJ1-3,TGCGCCAGCAGCTTGCAGCAGGGAACCCCTGGCTCTGGAAACACCATATATTTT,CASSLQQGTPGSGNTIYF
TRBV10-3,few,.,TRBJ1-2,TGTGCCATCAGTGTAGGGCGGGGAGAATATGGCTACACCTTC,CAISVGRGEYGYTF
TRBV30,.,.,TRBJ2-3,TGTGCCTGGAGGGCCCAGCACTCCGGGGCAGATACGCAGTATTTT,CAWRAQHSGADTQYF
TRBV19,.,.,TRBJ2-1,TGTGCCAGTAGTATGGCGGGGAGCTCCTACAATGAGCAGTTCTTC,CASSMAGSSYNEQFF
TRBV6-5,once,.,TRBJ1-1,TGTGCCAGCAGTTACGGTCCCCAGGGTGGGAACACTGAAGCTTTCTTT,CASSYGPQGGNTEAFF
TRBV30,.,TRBD1,TRBJ1-1,TGTGCCTGGAATCGCCCGGGACAGGGGGCTAAGGCTAGGACTGAAGCTTTCTTT,CAWNRPGQGAKARTEAFF